These 13 T cell receptor beta chains originate from one sample sequenced in a study of blood T cell repertoires in COVID-19. Sequencing used immunoSEQ multiplex PCR; TCRdb keeps in-frame clones, though not all of them. This repertoire shows more than 95,000 clones, around 84% found once; its top ten account for roughly 29%. Sequencing used peripheral blood. The source is a man between 60 and 70 years old with acute or convalescent COVID-19.

The V gene is TRBV3-1 (or the pseudogene TRBV3-2), the J gene TRBJ2-1; 9 nucleotides agree with TRBD2. This CDR3 region has 19 residues. V was clipped by 4 bases and J by 4 bases; unmatched bases: 17. Germline lookup yields CDR1 LGHDT and CDR2 YNNKEL (reference sequence). This CDR3 is CASSPLVGMTSGVYNEQFF. For the CDR3, the DNA is TGTGCCAGCAGCCCCCTAGTCGGTATGACTAGCGGAGTTTACAATGAGCAGTTCTTC.

V is TRBV6-5 and J is TRBJ2-2; tentatively, D is TRBD2 (6 bases). This CDR3 is 14 amino acids long. V lost 7 bases, J lost 5 bases, and 14 bases lay in between. The germline gives CDR1 MNHEY, CDR2 SVGAGI. The CDR3 loop is CASTIQEGTGELFF. The CDR3 DNA follows: TGTGCCAGCACAATACAGGAGGGGACCGGGGAGCTGTTTTTT.

The genes are TRBV6-5 and TRBJ2-1, with unresolved D. The ends were cut back, 8 bases at V and 0 bases at J, with 5 bases in the middle. Germline loops: CDR1 MNHEY, CDR2 SVGAGI. The CDR3 is 12 residues long. The CDR3 loop reads CASFSSYNEQFF. The CDR3 DNA is TGTGCCAGCTTCAGCTCCTACAATGAGCAGTTCTTC.

The chain combines TRBV6-5 with TRBJ1-4; no clear D gene. The germline gives CDR1 MNHEY, CDR2 SVGAGI. The CDR3 contains 15 residues. V was trimmed by 5 bases and J by 8 bases, leaving 18 bases between them. The CDR3: CASSPLGVSGEKLFF. The DNA of the CDR3 is TGTGCCAGCAGTCCCCTCGGGGTGTCCGGGGAAAAACTGTTTTTT.

The chain has TRBV9 and TRBJ2-5, with D perhaps TRBD2 (6 bases). CDR3 length: 13 residues. Trimming took 3 bases from V and 5 from J, leaving 11 bases between them. The germline gives CDR1 SGDLS, CDR2 YYNGEE. The DNA for the CDR3 is TGTGCCAGCAGCGCGGGGGTAGCCGAGACCCAGTACTTC. Translating gives CASSAGVAETQYF. The variable domain in full, with the rest retrieved from reference TRBV9 and TRBJ2-5, is DSGVTQTPKHLITATGQRVTLRCSPRSGDLSVYWYQQSLDQGLQFLIQYYNGEERAKGNILERFSAQQFPDLHSELNLSSLELGDSALYFCASSAGVAETQYFGPGTRLLVL.

The chain is built from TRBV18 and TRBJ2-3; D gene ambiguous. The germline gives CDR1 KGHSH, CDR2 LQKENI. The ends were cut back, 0 bases at V and 0 bases at J, with 7 bases in the middle. The CDR3 runs to 15 residues. The CDR3 sequence: CASSPPAVSTDTQYF. CDR3 sequence (DNA): TGTGCCAGCTCACCACCGGCGGTAAGCACAGATACGCAGTATTTT.

The genes are TRBV2 and TRBJ2-7; 12 bases line up with TRBD2. The germline CDR1 and CDR2 sequences are SNHLY and FYNNEI. This CDR3 is built from 15 residues. V shed 6 bases and J 6 bases; nucleotides not matched to a gene: 9. CDR3 loop: CASRTTSGSVVEQYF. CDR3 sequence (DNA): TGTGCCAGCAGGACGACTAGCGGGAGCGTGGTCGAGCAGTACTTC.

The chain has TRBV11-3 and TRBJ1-2; maybe TRBD1 (5 bases). Germline-derived CDR1 and CDR2 are SGHNT and YENEEA. Trimming removed 6 bases from V and 7 bases from J, with 15 bases in between. The CDR3 spans 13 residues. The CDR3 DNA sequence: TGTGCCAGCAGTATTGGACAATCAGCTGGCTACACCTTC. Protein sequence: CASSIGQSAGYTF.

V gene TRBV19 combines with J gene TRBJ2-7, with 7 nucleotides matching TRBD1. The CDR3 is made up of 14 amino acids. CDR1 is LNHDA and CDR2 is SQIVND in the germline V gene (reference sequence). Trimming at V came to 3 bases and at J to 2 bases, leaving 4 bases not matched to a gene. Written as DNA, the CDR3 is TGTGCCAGTAGTATCCGGACAGGACCCTACGAGCAGTACTTC. This translates into CASSIRTGPYEQYF.

The chain employs TRBV10-3 and TRBJ1-2, with 10 bases lining up with TRBD1. V lost 7 bases and J lost 8; bases outside the gene matches: 4. The CDR3 covers 12 residues. Germline CDR1 ENHRY, CDR2 SYGVKD. The CDR3 is CAITDRGGGYTF. In nucleotides, the CDR3 is TGTGCCATCACGGACAGGGGGGGCGGCTACACCTTC.

J is TRBJ2-4 and V is TRBV19, with D possibly matching TRBD2 (6 bases). The CDR3 runs to 14 residues. V lost 3 bases and J 8 bases, leaving 14 bases between the germline ends. CDR1 is LNHDA, CDR2 SQIVND, per germline (reference sequence). The CDR3 sequence is CASSIGGASDIQYF. CDR3 in DNA: TGTGCCAGTAGTATCGGGGGAGCTTCGGACATTCAGTACTTC.

The chain employs TRBV7-8 and TRBJ1-5, with 8 bases identical to TRBD1. This CDR3 spans 16 amino acids. V lost 6 bases and J lost 9; bases outside the gene matches: 16. Germline loops: CDR1 SGHVS, CDR2 FQNEAQ. The CDR3 region has the DNA TGTGCCAGCAGTCAGACAGGGGCGATTAGTCGTCGGCCCCAGCATTTT. It yields the protein CASSQTGAISRRPQHF.

The chain uses TRBV7-9 and TRBJ1-1; no clear D. The CDR3 loop spans 12 amino acids. Germline lookup yields CDR1 SEHNR and CDR2 FQNEAQ (reference sequence). Trimming left V 5 bases short and J 1 base short, with 5 bases between. The CDR3 sequence is CASSHPNTEAFF. The CDR3 DNA follows: TGTGCCAGCAGCCATCCGAACACTGAAGCTTTCTTT. Full variable domain (remainder filled in from reference TRBV7-9 and TRBJ1-1): DTGVSQNPRHKITKRGQNVTFRCDPISEHNRLYWYRQTLGQGPEFLTYFQNEAQLEKSRLLSDRFSAERPKGSFSTLEIQRTEQGDSAMYLCASSHPNTEAFFGQGTRLTVV.